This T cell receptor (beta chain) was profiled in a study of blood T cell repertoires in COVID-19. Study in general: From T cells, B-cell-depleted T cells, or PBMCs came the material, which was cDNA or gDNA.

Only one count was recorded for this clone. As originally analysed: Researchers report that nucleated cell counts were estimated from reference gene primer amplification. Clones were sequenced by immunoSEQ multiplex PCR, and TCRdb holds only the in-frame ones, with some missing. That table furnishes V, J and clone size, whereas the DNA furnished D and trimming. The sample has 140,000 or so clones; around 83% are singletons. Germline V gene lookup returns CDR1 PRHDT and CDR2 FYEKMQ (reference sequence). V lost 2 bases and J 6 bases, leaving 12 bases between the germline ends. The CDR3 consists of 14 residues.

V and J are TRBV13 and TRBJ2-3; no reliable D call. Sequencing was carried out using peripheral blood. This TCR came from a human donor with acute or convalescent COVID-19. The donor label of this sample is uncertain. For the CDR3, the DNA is TGTGCCAGCAGCTTACCGGGTCCGAAGGATACGCAGTATTTT. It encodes CASSLPGPKDTQYF. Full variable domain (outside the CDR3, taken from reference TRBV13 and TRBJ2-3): AAGVIQSPRHLIKEKRETATLKCYPIPRHDTVYWYQQGPGQDPQFLISFYEKMQSDKGSIPDRFSAQQFSDYHSELNMSSLELGDSALYFCASSLPGPKDTQYFGPGTRLTVL.